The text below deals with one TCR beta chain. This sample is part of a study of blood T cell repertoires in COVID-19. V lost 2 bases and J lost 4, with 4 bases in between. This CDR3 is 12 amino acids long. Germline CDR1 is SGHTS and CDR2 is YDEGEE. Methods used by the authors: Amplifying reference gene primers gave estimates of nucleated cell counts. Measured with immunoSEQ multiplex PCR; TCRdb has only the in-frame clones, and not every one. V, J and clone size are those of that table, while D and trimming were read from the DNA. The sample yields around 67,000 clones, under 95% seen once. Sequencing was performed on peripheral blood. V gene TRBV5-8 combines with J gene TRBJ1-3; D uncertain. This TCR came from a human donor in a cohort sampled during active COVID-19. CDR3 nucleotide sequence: TGTGCCAGCAGCTTTACAGGAAACACCATATATTTT. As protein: CASSFTGNTIYF.